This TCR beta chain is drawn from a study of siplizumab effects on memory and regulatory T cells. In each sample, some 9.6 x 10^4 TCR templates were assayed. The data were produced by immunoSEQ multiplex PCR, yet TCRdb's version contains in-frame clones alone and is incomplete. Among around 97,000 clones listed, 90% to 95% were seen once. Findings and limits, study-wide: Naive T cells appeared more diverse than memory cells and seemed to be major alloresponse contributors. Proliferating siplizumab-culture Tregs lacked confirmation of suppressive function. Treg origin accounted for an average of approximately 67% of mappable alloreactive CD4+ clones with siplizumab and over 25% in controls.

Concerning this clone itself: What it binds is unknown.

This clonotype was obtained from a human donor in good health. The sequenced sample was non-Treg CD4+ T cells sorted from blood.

In DNA form, the CDR3 reads TGCGCCAGCAGCTTGGGAGTCAGCGAGCAGTTCTTC. It encodes CASSLGVSEQFF. The chain couples TRBV5-1 to TRBJ2-1; no clear D. The germline CDR1 and CDR2 sequences are SGHRS and YFSETQ. CDR3 length: 12 amino acids. With 0 bases removed from V and 10 bases from J, the gap between germline ends came to 8 bases.